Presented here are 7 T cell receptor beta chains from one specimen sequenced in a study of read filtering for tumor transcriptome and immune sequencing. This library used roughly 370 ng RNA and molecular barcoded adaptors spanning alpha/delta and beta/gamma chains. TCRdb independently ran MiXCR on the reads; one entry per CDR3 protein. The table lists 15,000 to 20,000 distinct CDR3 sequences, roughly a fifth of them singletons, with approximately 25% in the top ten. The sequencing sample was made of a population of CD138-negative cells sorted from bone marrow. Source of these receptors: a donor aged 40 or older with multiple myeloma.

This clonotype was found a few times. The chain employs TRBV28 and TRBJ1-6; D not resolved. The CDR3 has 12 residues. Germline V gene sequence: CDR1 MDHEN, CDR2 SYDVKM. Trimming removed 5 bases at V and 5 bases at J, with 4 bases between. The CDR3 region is CASSLNNSPLHF. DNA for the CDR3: TGTGCCAGCAGTCTTAATAATTCACCCCTCCACTTT.

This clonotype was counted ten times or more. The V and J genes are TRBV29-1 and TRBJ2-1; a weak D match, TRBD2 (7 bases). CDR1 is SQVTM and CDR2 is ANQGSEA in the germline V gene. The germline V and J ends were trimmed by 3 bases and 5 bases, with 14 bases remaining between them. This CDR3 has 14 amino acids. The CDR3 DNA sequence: TGCAGCGTTGATTTGCAGCGGGACAACAATGAGCAGTTCTTC. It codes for CSVDLQRDNNEQFF.

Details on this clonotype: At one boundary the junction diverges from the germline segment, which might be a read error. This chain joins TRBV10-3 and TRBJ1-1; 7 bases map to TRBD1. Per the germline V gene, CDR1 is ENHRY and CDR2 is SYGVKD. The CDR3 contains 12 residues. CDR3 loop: CAIRTGVTEALF. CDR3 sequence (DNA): TGTGCCATCAGAACAGGGGTGACTGAAGCTCTCTTT.

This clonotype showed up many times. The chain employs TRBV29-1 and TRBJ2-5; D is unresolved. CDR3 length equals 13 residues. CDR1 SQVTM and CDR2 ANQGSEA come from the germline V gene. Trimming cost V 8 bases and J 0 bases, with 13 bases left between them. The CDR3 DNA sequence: TGCAGCTCCATAAGTCAGAACCAAGAGACCCAGTACTTC. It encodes CSSISQNQETQYF.

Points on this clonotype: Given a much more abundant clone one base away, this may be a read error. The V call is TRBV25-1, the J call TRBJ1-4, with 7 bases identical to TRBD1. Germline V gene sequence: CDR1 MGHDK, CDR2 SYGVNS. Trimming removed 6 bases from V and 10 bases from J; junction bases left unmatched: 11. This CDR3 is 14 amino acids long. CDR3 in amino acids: CASSPGTVRGKLFF. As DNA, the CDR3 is TGTGCCAGCAGCCCCGGGACAGTCCGCGGAAAACTGTTTTTT. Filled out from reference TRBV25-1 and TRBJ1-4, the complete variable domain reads EADIYQTPRYLVIGTGKKITLECSQTMGHDKMYWYQQDPGMELHLIHYSYGVNSTEKGDLSSESTVSRIRTEHFPLTLESARPSHTSQYLCASSPGTVRGKLFFGSGTQLSVL.

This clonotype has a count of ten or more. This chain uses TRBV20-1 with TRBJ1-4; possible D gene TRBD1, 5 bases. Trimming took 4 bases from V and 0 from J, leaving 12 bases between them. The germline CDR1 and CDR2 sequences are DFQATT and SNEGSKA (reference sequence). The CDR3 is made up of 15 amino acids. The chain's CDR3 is CSATLDSATNEKLFF. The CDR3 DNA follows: TGCAGTGCTACCTTAGACAGTGCAACTAATGAAAAACTGTTTTTT.

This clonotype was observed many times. CDR3 protein: CATTDRNTGELFF. CDR3 DNA: TGCGCCACCACGGACAGGAACACCGGGGAGCTGTTTTTT. This sequence joins TRBV5-1 and TRBJ2-2; D perhaps matches TRBD1 (6 bases). Trimming shortened V by 9 bases and J by 1 base, and 10 bases separated the two germline ends. The germline V gene encodes CDR1 SGHRS and CDR2 YFSETQ. The CDR3 contains 13 residues.